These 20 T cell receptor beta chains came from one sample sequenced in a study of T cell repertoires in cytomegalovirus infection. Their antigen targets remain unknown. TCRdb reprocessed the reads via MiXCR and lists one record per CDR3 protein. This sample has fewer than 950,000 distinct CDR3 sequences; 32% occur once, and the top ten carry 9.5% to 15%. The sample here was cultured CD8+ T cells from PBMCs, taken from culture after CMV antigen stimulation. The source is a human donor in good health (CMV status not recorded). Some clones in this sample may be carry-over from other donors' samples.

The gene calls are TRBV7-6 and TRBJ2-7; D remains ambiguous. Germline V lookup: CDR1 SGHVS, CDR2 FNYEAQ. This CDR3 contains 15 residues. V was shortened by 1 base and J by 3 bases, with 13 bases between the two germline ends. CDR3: CASSLGEAAGYEQYF. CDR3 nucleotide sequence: TGTGCCAGCAGCTTAGGCGAGGCGGCAGGCTACGAGCAGTACTTC.

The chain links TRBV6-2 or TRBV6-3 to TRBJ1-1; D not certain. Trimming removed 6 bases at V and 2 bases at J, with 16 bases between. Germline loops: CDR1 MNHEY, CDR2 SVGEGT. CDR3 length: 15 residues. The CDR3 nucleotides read TGTGCCAGCAGATTAACAGAAGAAATTAACACTGAAGCTTTCTTT. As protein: CASRLTEEINTEAFF.

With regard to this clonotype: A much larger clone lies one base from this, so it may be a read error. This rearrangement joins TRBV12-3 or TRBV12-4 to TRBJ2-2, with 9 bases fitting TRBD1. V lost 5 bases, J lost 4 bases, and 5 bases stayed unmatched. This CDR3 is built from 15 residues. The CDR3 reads CASSQQGASTGELFF. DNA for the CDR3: TGTGCCAGCAGTCAACAGGGGGCGAGCACCGGGGAGCTGTTTTTT.

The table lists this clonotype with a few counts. CDR3 DNA: TGTGCCAGCAGAGATCGGGGCGGGGATCAAGAGACCCAGTACTTC. This translates into CASRDRGGDQETQYF. The V gene is TRBV7-6, the J gene TRBJ2-5; tentatively, D is TRBD2 (6 bases). V was shortened by 6 bases and J by 2 bases, with 16 bases between the two germline ends. From germline, CDR1 is SGHVS and CDR2 FNYEAQ. The length of the CDR3 is 15 residues.

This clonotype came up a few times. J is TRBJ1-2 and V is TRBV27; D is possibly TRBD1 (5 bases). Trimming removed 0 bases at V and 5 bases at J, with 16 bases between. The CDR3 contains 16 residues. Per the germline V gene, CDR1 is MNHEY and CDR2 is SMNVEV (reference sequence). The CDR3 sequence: CASSLSPTAAGYGYTF. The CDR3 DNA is TGTGCCAGCAGTTTATCCCCGACAGCCGCCGGATATGGCTACACCTTC.

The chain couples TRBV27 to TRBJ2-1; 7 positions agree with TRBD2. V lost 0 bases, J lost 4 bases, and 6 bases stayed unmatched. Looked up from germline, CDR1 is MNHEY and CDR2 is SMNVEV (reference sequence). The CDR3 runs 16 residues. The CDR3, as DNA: TGTGCCAGCAGTTTATCCTCTTACGGGGGGTACAATGAGCAGTTCTTC. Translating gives CASSLSSYGGYNEQFF.

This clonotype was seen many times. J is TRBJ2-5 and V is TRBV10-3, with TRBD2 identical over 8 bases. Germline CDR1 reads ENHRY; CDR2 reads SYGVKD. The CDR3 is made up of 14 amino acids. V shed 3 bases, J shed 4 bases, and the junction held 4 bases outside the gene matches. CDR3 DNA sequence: TGTGCCATCAGTGATAAGAGCGGGGGAGAGACCCAGTACTTC. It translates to CAISDKSGGETQYF.

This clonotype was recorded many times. In DNA, the CDR3 is TGTGCCAGCAGCTTAGTTATTACCAGGACAGGGAGGACCGGGGAGCTGTTTTTT. Encoded protein: CASSLVITRTGRTGELFF. The gene calls are TRBV7-8 and TRBJ2-2, with 8 bases lining up with TRBD1. Germline lookup yields CDR1 SGHVS and CDR2 FQNEAQ. The CDR3 covers 18 residues. V trimming: 1 base; J trimming: 5 bases; junction bases outside the gene matches: 12.

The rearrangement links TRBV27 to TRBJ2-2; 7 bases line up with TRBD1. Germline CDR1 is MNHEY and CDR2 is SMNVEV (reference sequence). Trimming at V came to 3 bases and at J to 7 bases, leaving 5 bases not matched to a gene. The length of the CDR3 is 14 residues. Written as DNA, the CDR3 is TGTGCCAGCAGTTTCGGGACAGAGAACGGGGAGCTGTTTTTT. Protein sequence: CASSFGTENGELFF.

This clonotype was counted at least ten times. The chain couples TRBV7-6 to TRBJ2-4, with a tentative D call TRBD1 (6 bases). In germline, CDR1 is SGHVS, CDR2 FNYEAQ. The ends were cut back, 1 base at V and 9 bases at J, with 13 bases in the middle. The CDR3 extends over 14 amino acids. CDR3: CASSLVSQGSIQYF. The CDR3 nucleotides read TGTGCCAGCAGCTTAGTGTCCCAGGGGAGCATTCAGTACTTC.

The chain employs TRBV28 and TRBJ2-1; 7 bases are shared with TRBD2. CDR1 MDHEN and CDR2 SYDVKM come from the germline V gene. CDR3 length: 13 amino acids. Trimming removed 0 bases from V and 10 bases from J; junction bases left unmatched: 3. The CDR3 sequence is CASSLWAGVEQFF. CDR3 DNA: TGTGCCAGCAGTTTATGGGCGGGGGTCGAGCAGTTCTTC.

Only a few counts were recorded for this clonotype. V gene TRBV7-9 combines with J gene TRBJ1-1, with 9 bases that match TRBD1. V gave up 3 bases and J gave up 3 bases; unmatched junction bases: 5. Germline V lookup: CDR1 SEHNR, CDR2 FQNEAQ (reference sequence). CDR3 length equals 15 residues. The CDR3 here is CASSLPGQGYTEAFF. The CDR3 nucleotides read TGTGCCAGCAGCTTGCCGGGACAGGGTTACACTGAAGCTTTCTTT.

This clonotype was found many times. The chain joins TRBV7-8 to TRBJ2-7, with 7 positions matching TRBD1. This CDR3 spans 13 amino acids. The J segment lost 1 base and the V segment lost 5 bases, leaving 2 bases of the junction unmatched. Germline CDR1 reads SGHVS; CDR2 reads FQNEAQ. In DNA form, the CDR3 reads TGTGCCAGCAGCACGGGACAGTCCTACGAGCAGTACGTC. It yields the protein CASSTGQSYEQYV.

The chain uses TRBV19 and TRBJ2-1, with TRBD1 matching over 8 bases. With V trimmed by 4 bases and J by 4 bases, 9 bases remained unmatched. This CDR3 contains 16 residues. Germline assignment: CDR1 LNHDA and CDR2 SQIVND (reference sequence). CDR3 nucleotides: TGTGCCAGTAGTAAAATCCGGACAGGGTATTACAATGAGCAGTTCTTC. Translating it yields CASSKIRTGYYNEQFF.

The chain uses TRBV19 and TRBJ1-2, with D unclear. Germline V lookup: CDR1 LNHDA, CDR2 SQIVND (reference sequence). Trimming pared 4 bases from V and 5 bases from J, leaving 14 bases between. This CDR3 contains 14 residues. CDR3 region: CASSTADGGYGYTF. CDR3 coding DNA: TGTGCCAGTAGTACCGCTGACGGTGGATATGGCTACACCTTC. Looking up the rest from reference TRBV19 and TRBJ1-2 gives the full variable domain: DGGITQSPKYLFRKEGQNVTLSCEQNLNHDAMYWYRQDPGQGLRLIYYSQIVNDFQKGDIAEGYSVSREKKESFPLTVTSAQKNPTAFYLCASSTADGGYGYTFGSGTRLTVV.

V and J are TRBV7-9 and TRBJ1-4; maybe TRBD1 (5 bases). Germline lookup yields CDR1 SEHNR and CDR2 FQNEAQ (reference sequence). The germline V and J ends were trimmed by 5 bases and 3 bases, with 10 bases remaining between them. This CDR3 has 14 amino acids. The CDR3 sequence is CASSPWDPNEKLFF. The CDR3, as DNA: TGTGCCAGCAGCCCGTGGGACCCTAATGAAAAACTGTTTTTT.

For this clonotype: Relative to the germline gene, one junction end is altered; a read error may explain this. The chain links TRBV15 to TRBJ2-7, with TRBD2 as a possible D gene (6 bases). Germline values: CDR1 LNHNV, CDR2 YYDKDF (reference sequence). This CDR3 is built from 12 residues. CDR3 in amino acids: CATTSGYSSIFF. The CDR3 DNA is TGTGCCACCACCAGCGGGTATAGCTCAATCTTCTTC. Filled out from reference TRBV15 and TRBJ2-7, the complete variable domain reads DAMVIQNPRYQVTQFGKPVTLSCSQTLNHNVMYWYQQKSSQAPKLLFHYYDKDFNNEADTPDNFQSRRPNTSFCFLDIRSPGLGDTAMYLCATTSGYSSIFFGPGTRLTVT.

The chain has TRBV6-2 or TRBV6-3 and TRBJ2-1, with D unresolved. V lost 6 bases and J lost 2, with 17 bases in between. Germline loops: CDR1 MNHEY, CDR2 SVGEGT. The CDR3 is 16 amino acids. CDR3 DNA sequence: TGTGCCAGCAGCCGACCTGTTGGGTTGGCCTACAATGAGCAGTTCTTC. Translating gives CASSRPVGLAYNEQFF.

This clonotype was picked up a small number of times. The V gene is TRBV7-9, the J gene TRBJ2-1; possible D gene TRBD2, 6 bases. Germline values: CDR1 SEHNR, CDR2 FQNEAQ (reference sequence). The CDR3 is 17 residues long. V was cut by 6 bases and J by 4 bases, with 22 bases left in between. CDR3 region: CASSRVGGSGVYNEQFF. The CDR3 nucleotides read TGTGCCAGCAGTCGAGTTGGGGGATCGGGGGTGTACAATGAGCAGTTCTTC.

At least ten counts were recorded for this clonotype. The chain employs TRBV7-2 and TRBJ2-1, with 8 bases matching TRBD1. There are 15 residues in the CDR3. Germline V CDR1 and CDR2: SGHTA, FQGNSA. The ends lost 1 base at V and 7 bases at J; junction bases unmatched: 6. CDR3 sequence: CASSLGPGGMNEQFF. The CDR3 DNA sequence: TGTGCCAGCAGCTTAGGGCCAGGGGGCATGAATGAGCAGTTCTTC.